This T cell receptor beta chain was sequenced during a study of type 1 regulatory T cells. Study details: This in vitro CD4 product, T-allo10, is enriched for Tr1 cells and alloantigen-specific.

As regards this clonotype: Its matching antigen is unknown.

CDR3 length equals 14 residues. V lost 4 bases and J lost 1, with 7 bases in between. TCRdb ran MiXCR on the reads and lists one entry per CDR3 protein. Among roughly 21,000 distinct CDR3 sequences listed, less than 60% were seen once. Sequences were obtained from cultured T cells, either the whole culture or a sorted T cell fraction (not recorded which). The receptor was derived from a human donor in good health. V usage is TRBV12-3 or TRBV12-4 and J usage is TRBJ2-2; D is undetermined. The CDR3 protein is CASSSAQNTGELFF. As DNA, the CDR3 is TGTGCCAGCAGTTCGGCCCAGAACACCGGGGAGCTGTTTTTT.